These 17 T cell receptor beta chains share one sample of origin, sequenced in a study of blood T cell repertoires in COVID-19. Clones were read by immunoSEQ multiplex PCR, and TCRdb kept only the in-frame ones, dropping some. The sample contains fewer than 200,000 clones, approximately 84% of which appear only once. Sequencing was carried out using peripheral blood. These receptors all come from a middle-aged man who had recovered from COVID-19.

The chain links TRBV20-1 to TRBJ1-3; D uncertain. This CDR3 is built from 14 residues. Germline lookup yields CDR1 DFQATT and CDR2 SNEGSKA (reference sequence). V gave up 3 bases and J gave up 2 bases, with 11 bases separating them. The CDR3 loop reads CSASDGGPGNTIYF. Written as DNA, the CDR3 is TGCAGTGCTAGTGATGGAGGGCCTGGAAACACCATATATTTT.

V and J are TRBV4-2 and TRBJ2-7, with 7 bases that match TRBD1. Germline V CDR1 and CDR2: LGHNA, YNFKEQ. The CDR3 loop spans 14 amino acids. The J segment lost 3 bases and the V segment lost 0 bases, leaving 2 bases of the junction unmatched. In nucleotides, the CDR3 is TGTGCCAGCAGCCAAGAGACAGGGAACTACGAGCAGTACTTC. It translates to CASSQETGNYEQYF.

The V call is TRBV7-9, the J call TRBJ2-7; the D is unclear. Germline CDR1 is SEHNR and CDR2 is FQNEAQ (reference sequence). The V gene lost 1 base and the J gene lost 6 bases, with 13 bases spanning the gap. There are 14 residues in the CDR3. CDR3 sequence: CASSLEVFPGEQYF. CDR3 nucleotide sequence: TGTGCCAGCAGCTTAGAAGTGTTTCCCGGCGAGCAGTACTTC. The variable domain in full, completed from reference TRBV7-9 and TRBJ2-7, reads DTGVSQNPRHKITKRGQNVTFRCDPISEHNRLYWYRQTLGQGPEFLTYFQNEAQLEKSRLLSDRFSAERPKGSFSTLEIQRTEQGDSAMYLCASSLEVFPGEQYFGPGTRLTVT.

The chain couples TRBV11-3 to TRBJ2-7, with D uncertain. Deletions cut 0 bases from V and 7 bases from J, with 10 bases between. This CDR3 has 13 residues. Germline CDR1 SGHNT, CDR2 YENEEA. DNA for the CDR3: TGTGCCAGCAGCTTAGATCTTCGTTCGGAGCAGTACTTC. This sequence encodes CASSLDLRSEQYF.

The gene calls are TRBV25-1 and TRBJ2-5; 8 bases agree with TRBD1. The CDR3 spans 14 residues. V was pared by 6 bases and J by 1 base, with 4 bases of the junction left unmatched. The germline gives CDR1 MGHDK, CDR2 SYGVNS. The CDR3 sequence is CASSRDRLQETQYF. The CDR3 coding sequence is TGTGCCAGCAGCCGGGACAGGCTCCAAGAGACCCAGTACTTC.

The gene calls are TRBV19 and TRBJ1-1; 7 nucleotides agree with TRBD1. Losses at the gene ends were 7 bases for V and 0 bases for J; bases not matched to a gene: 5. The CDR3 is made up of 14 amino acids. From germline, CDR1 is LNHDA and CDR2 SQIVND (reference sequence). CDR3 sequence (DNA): TGTGCCAGTACCCTGGGACAGATGAACACTGAAGCTTTCTTT. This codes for CASTLGQMNTEAFF. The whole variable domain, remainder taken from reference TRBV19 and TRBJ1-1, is DGGITQSPKYLFRKEGQNVTLSCEQNLNHDAMYWYRQDPGQGLRLIYYSQIVNDFQKGDIAEGYSVSREKKESFPLTVTSAQKNPTAFYLCASTLGQMNTEAFFGQGTRLTVV.

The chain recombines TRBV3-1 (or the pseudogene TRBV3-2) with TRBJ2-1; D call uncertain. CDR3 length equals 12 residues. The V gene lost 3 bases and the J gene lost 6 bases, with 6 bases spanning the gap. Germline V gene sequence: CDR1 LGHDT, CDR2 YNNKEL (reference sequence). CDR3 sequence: CASSHSSNEQFF. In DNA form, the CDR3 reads TGTGCCAGCAGCCATAGCTCCAATGAGCAGTTCTTC.

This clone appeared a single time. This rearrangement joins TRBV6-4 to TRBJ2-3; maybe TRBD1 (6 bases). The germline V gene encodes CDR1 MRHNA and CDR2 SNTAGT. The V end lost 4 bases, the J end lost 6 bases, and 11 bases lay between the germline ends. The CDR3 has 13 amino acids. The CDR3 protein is CASSAGARDTQYF. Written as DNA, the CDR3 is TGTGCCAGCAGTGCAGGGGCCCGGGATACGCAGTATTTT.

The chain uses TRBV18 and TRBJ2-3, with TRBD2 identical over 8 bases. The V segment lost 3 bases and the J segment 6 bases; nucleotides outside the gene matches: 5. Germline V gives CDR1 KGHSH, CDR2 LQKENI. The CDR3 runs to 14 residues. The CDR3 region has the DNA TGTGCCAGCTCACCCTTAGCGGGGCGGGATACGCAGTATTTT. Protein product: CASSPLAGRDTQYF.

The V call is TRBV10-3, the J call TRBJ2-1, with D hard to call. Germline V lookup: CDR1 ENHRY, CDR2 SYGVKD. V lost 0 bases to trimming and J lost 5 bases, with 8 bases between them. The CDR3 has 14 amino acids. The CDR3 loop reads CAISESSPDNEQFF. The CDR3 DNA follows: TGTGCCATCAGTGAGTCGTCGCCAGACAATGAGCAGTTCTTC.

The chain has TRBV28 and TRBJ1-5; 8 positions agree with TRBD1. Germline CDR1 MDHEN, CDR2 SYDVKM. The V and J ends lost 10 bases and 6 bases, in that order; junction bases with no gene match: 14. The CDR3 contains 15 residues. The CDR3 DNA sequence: TGTGCCACCCTTCTGTTTGGACAGGGCACTCAGCCCCAGCATTTT. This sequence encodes CATLLFGQGTQPQHF.

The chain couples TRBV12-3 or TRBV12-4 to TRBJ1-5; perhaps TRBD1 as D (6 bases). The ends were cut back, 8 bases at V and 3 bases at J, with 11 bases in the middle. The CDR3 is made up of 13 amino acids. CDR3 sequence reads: CASVDSLNQPQHF. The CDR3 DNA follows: TGTGCCAGCGTGGACAGCCTCAATCAGCCCCAGCATTTT.

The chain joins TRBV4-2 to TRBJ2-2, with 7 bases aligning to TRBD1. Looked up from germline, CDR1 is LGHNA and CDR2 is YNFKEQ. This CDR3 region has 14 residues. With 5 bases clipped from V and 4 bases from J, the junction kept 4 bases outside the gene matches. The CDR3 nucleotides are TGTGCCAGCAGCGGTACAGGGGTCACCGGGGAGCTGTTTTTT. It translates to CASSGTGVTGELFF.

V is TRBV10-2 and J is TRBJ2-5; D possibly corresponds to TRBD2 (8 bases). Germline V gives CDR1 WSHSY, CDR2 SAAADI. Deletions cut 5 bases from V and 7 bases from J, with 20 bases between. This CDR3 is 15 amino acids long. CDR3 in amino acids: CASSSSGTARGTQYF. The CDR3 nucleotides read TGCGCCAGCAGTAGTAGCGGGACAGCAAGAGGGACCCAGTACTTC.

DNA for the CDR3: TGTGCCAGTAGGAGGACTAGCGGGTCAGATACGCAGTATTTT. This sequence encodes CASRRTSGSDTQYF. The V call is TRBV19, the J call TRBJ2-3; 11 nucleotides match TRBD2. The length of the CDR3 is 14 residues. V lost 6 bases to trimming and J lost 4 bases; unmatched junction nucleotides: 3. Per germline, CDR1 LNHDA and CDR2 SQIVND (reference sequence). Looking up the rest from reference TRBV19 and TRBJ2-3 gives the full variable domain: DGGITQSPKYLFRKEGQNVTLSCEQNLNHDAMYWYRQDPGQGLRLIYYSQIVNDFQKGDIAEGYSVSREKKESFPLTVTSAQKNPTAFYLCASRRTSGSDTQYFGPGTRLTVL.

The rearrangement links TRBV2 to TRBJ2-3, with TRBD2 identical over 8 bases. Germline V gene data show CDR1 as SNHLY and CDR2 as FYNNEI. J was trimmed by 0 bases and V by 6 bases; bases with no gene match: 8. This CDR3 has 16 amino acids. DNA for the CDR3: TGTGCCAGCAGCGTAGCGGGGAGCTCTAGCACAGATACGCAGTATTTT. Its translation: CASSVAGSSSTDTQYF.

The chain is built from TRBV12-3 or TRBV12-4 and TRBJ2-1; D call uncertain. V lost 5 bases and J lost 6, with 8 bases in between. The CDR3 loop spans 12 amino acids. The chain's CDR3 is CASSLSGNEQFF. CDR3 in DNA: TGTGCCAGCAGTCTATCCGGCAATGAGCAGTTCTTC.